The text below deals with one TCR beta chain. This clone has only a few counts. What this receptor recognizes is not known. The sample holds no much larger clone one base away, and base qualities are not on file. This record comes from a study of immunodeficiency (dated by TCRdb to between 2018 and 2021). With respect to the entire study: Repertoire analysis was performed to search for VDJ recombination defects and oligoclonality.

The CDR3, cysteine through phenylalanine, is 17 amino acids long. The DNA shown is the 51-base CDR3, in frame from base 1. Clipping removes 4 bases from V and 3 bases from J, with 10 as the unmatched junction base count. CDR1 and CDR2, per the germline V gene, are MGHRA and YSYEKL. Study-wide conclusions, independent of this receptor: Compared with control CD8+ T cells, patient CD8+ T cells had restricted TRB V-J pairing and reduced productive entropy. In the entropy comparisons of patients versus healthy controls, patients were shown as n=3 (open circles), and an effect on thymic development was only suggested as possible. Severe oligoclonality, judged by top-100 and total clonotype frequencies, was seen in patient CD8+ but not CD4+ T cells.

Genomic DNA was extracted with the QIAamp DNA Blood Mini Kit and sent for immunoSEQ repertoire analysis. CDR3 regions were amplified by multiplex PCR from a standard quantity of genomic DNA template. PCR products were sequenced on an Illumina platform. Processing in the source paper ran as follows. Alignment of sequences to a reference was performed, and V, D and J gene definitions were taken from IMGT. To get rid of PCR and sequencing errors, closely related sequences were merged using a nearest-neighbor clustering algorithm. V, D and J usage in productive unique and total sequences was analyzed using ImmunoSEQ Analyzer tools and R version 3.6.1. Drawn from immuneACCESS, this table holds only the in-frame rearrangements with V and J called that TCRdb kept. Clones are partly lost; checked studies trace under half to an unresolved V gene and leave the rest unexplained. V and J calls and clone size come straight from that table; D and trimming were deduced from the DNA. For this sample there are 3,400 or so clones; around nine tenths appear just once. The biggest ten clones account for about 11% of the sample.

Before TCR sequencing, CD3+CD8+ T cells were sorted from fresh PBMCs. The sequence links TRBV4-1 to TRBJ2-1; TRBD2 fits 9 bases in the junction. This receptor was obtained from a human donor in good health. What was sequenced was CD8+ T cells from blood. The encoded CDR3 is CASSRQMAGGNYNEQFF. In nucleotides, the sequence is TGCGCCAGCAGCCGACAAATGGCGGGGGGGAACTACAATGAGCAGTTCTTC.